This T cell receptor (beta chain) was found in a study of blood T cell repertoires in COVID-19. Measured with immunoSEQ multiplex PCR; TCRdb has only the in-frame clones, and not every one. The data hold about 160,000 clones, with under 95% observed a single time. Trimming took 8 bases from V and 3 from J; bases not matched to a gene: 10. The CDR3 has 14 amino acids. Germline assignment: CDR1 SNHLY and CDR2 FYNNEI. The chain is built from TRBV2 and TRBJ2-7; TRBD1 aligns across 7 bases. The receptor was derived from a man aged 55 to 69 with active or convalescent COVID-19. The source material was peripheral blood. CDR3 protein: CASGGTVYDYEQYF. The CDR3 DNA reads TGTGCCAGCGGTGGGACAGTCTACGACTACGAGCAGTACTTC. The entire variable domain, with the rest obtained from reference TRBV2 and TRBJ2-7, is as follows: EPEVTQTPSHQVTQMGQEVILRCVPISNHLYFYWYRQILGQKVEFLVSFYNNEISEKSEIFDDQFSVERPDGSNFTLKIRSTKLEDSAMYFCASGGTVYDYEQYFGPGTRLTVT.